The 12 T cell receptor beta chains presented below share a single source sample, sequenced in a study of shared clonotypes between healthy human individuals. Assay used: immunoSEQ multiplex PCR; TCRdb lists only in-frame clones, some missing. The sample shows about 2.1 million clones, just under 95% of them seen only once. Naive CD8 cells were CD45RO-negative, positively selected for CCR7, excluding terminally differentiated effector memory CD45RA+ cells. Sequencing was performed on naive CD8+ T cells from PBMCs. Receptor source: a man between 18 and 29 years old in good health. Some clones in this sample may be carry-over from other donors' samples.

V is TRBV18 and J is TRBJ2-7; D not resolved. Per the germline V gene, CDR1 is KGHSH and CDR2 is LQKENI. The CDR3 has 15 amino acids. Trimming removed 5 bases from V and 0 bases from J, with 14 bases in between. CDR3 nucleotides: TGTGCCAGCTCATTAGAAACAGTCTCCTCCTACGAGCAGTACTTC. Translation: CASSLETVSSYEQYF. The whole variable domain, remainder taken from reference TRBV18 and TRBJ2-7, is NAGVMQNPRHLVRRRGQEARLRCSPMKGHSHVYWYRQLPEEGLKFMVYLQKENIIDESGMPKERFSAEFPKEGPSILRIQQVVRGDSAAYFCASSLETVSSYEQYFGPGTRLTVT.

V usage is TRBV5-1 and J usage is TRBJ1-1, with TRBD1 as a possible D gene (6 bases). The germline CDR1 and CDR2 sequences are SGHRS and YFSETQ. This CDR3 spans 13 amino acids. V gave up 1 base and J gave up 4 bases, with 8 bases separating them. In DNA, the CDR3 is TGCGCCAGCAGCTTGATAGGGGGCACTGAAGCTTTCTTT. Its translation is CASSLIGGTEAFF.

This clone has just one count. V is TRBV5-1 and J is TRBJ2-7; possibly TRBD1 for D (6 bases). Looked up from germline, CDR1 is SGHRS and CDR2 is YFSETQ. V lost 4 bases, J lost 1 base, and 15 bases lay in between. The CDR3 is made up of 15 amino acids. The CDR3 is CASSLLGQGSYEQYF. The CDR3 DNA reads TGCGCCAGCAGCCTCCTGGGGCAGGGGTCCTACGAGCAGTACTTC.

The chain has TRBV7-9 and TRBJ2-4; D ambiguous. This CDR3 region has 15 residues. The V and J ends lost 5 bases and 7 bases respectively, with 18 bases between them. Germline assignment: CDR1 SEHNR and CDR2 FQNEAQ (reference sequence). The CDR3 loop reads CASSHQTDGRNIQYF. The CDR3 DNA follows: TGTGCCAGCAGCCATCAGACGGACGGCCGGAACATTCAGTACTTC.

As regards this clone: Other DNA sequences in the sample encode the same CDR3. V is TRBV27 and J is TRBJ1-5; D is uncertain. The V and J ends lost 2 bases and 7 bases respectively, with 9 bases between them. Per germline, CDR1 MNHEY and CDR2 SMNVEV (reference sequence). The CDR3 has 13 residues. The CDR3 DNA reads as TGTGCCAGCAGTTTACGGGGAGGCCAGCCCCAGCATTTT. Translating it yields CASSLRGGQPQHF.

This chain connects TRBV2 to TRBJ1-1; D remains unclear. The CDR3 spans 16 residues. V was clipped by 4 bases and J by 2 bases, with 17 bases between them. The V gene's germline CDR1 is SNHLY and CDR2 FYNNEI. CDR3 nucleotide sequence: TGTGCCAGCAGTGGGACCTTCGCGACTTTCAACACTGAAGCTTTCTTT. It is translated as CASSGTFATFNTEAFF.

This chain connects TRBV4-2 to TRBJ1-5, with TRBD1 identical over 8 bases. Germline V lookup: CDR1 LGHNA, CDR2 YNFKEQ. V lost 1 base to trimming and J lost 7 bases; unmatched junction nucleotides: 9. The CDR3 has 16 residues. The CDR3 sequence is CASSQAGGTGEQPQHF. The DNA for the CDR3 is TGTGCCAGCAGCCAAGCAGGGGGGACAGGCGAACAGCCCCAGCATTTT.

The chain uses TRBV6-6 and TRBJ2-7; D not certain. V lost 6 bases and J 7 bases, leaving 25 bases between the germline ends. Germline V gene sequence: CDR1 MNHNY, CDR2 SVGAGI (reference sequence). CDR3 size: 16 residues. CDR3 sequence (DNA): TGTGCCAGCAGCCAAACACCAACACGGACGGATCGGGAGCAGTACTTC. Its translation: CASSQTPTRTDREQYF.

The V and J genes are TRBV4-2 and TRBJ2-7; 7 bases are a match to TRBD1. The CDR3 covers 14 residues. V was pared by 2 bases and J by 5 bases, with 6 bases of the junction left unmatched. From germline, CDR1 is LGHNA and CDR2 YNFKEQ. CDR3 amino acids: CASSQPTGENEQYF. The CDR3 DNA follows: TGTGCCAGCAGCCAACCAACAGGGGAGAACGAGCAGTACTTC.

This chain uses TRBV30 with TRBJ2-2; D not certain. The germline V gene has CDR1 GTSNPN and CDR2 SVGIG (reference sequence). This CDR3 has 14 amino acids. Deletions cut 0 bases from V and 6 bases from J, with 11 bases between. The CDR3 nucleotides are TGTGCCTGGAGTGTACCGATAAGTCCCGGGGAGCTGTTTTTT. As protein: CAWSVPISPGELFF.

The chain recombines TRBV5-4 with TRBJ2-7, with D unresolved. Trimming took off 1 base at V and 3 bases at J, with 14 bases between the two ends. CDR3 length equals 15 residues. Germline values: CDR1 SGHNT, CDR2 YYREEE (reference sequence). The CDR3 coding sequence is TGTGCCAGCAGCTTGAAGGACGGTGCCTACTACGAGCAGTACTTC. Translated, it gives CASSLKDGAYYEQYF.

The V and J genes are TRBV7-9 and TRBJ1-3; D is undetermined. V lost 5 bases and J lost 12, with 14 bases in between. Looked up from germline, CDR1 is SEHNR and CDR2 is FQNEAQ (reference sequence). The CDR3 totals 12 residues. The CDR3 loop is CASSPGAGYIYF. In nucleotides, the CDR3 is TGTGCCAGCAGCCCGGGCGCAGGTTACATATATTTT.